The subject of this entry is one TCR beta chain. Generated by immunoSEQ multiplex PCR, the TCRdb table keeps only in-frame clones and is missing some. The sample holds a few hundred thousand clones, 70% to 90% seen once. The data are from a study of blood T cell repertoires in COVID-19. Sequenced: peripheral blood. The origin of this receptor is a woman aged 45-60 years with COVID-19, enrolled during active disease.

CDR3 region: CATSVTSGGAYNEQFF. CDR3 in DNA: TGTGCCACCAGTGTTACTAGCGGGGGGGCCTACAATGAGCAGTTCTTC. The genes are TRBV24-1 and TRBJ2-1; 13 bases fit TRBD2. Trimming cost V 5 bases and J 2 bases; bases outside gene matches: 2. CDR3 size: 16 residues. CDR1 and CDR2 (germline): KGHDR, SFDVKD.